These 5 T cell receptor beta chains were sequenced from one sample in a study of cytomegalovirus exposure and HLA in healthy donors. The data were produced by immunoSEQ multiplex PCR, yet TCRdb's version contains in-frame clones alone and is incomplete. The sample yields 160,000 or so clones, around nine tenths seen once. Sequenced material: PBMCs. All receptors derive from a man younger than 35 in good health and CMV-seronegative.

The gene calls are TRBV2 and TRBJ2-5, with 7 positions matching TRBD1. The germline CDR1 and CDR2 sequences are SNHLY and FYNNEI. Trimming took 10 bases from V and 4 from J; bases not matched to a gene: 12. The CDR3 sequence is 14 residues long. The CDR3 nucleotides read TGTGCCACCCAGTCACCCAACAGGGGAGAGACCCAGTACTTC. Residues: CATQSPNRGETQYF.

CDR3 sequence: CASSFFPSGGANEQYF. As DNA, the CDR3 is TGTGCCAGCAGCTTTTTTCCCTCTGGAGGGGCCAACGAGCAGTACTTC. The chain joins TRBV5-8 to TRBJ2-7; possible D gene TRBD2, 6 bases. The CDR3 runs to 16 residues. V gave up 2 bases and J gave up 5 bases, with 20 bases separating them. Germline CDR1 and CDR2: SGHTS and YDEGEE.

The chain is built from TRBV6-1 and TRBJ2-3, with a possible D match to TRBD2 (7 bases). The CDR3 is 14 amino acids. Per the germline V gene, CDR1 is MNHNS and CDR2 is SASEGT. The germline V and J ends were trimmed by 8 bases and 4 bases, with 16 bases remaining between them. The DNA for the CDR3 is TGTGCCAGCGTCGGGGGGCGGGCCCCAGATACGCAGTATTTT. Translation gives CASVGGRAPDTQYF.

This clone appeared once. This rearrangement joins TRBV5-1 to TRBJ1-2; tentatively, D is TRBD1 (6 bases). Germline V gene lookup returns CDR1 SGHRS and CDR2 YFSETQ. The length of the CDR3 is 15 residues. Trimming cost V 6 bases and J 8 bases, with 23 bases left between them. Written as DNA, the CDR3 is TGCGCCAGCACCACTCCCAGGGGAATTGGTTTAGGCTACACCTTC. Encoded protein: CASTTPRGIGLGYTF.

The genes are TRBV7-9 and TRBJ2-3; the D is unclear. This CDR3 is built from 15 residues. V was shortened by 3 bases and J by 1 base, with 11 bases between the two germline ends. CDR1 SEHNR and CDR2 FQNEAQ come from the germline V gene (reference sequence). The CDR3 loop is CASSFTPRGTDTQYF. CDR3 sequence (DNA): TGTGCCAGCAGCTTTACCCCTCGGGGCACAGATACGCAGTATTTT.